There are a few counts of the clone carrying this T cell receptor (beta chain). What it recognizes is unknown. The data derive from a study of cytomegalovirus exposure and HLA in healthy donors. General study points: The study designated 160 or so TCR beta chains cytomegalovirus-associated. Follow-up analysis found HLA locus-dependent TCR association rates, highest for DRB1 and lowest for HLA-C. Earlier results showed most TCR beta V segments being productive about 87% or about 30% of the time. A link between a missense DCLRE1C variant and TCR beta V- and J-gene trimming emerged from a later analysis.

The study ran its PCR with 60 Vbeta and 13 Jbeta primers. The method was immunoSEQ multiplex PCR; TCRdb's version includes in-frame clones alone and lacks a portion of them. The repertoire holds about 130,000 clones, approximately 83% seen once, with around 3% in the top ten. The germline V gene has CDR1 SQVTM and CDR2 ANQGSEA. With V trimmed by 1 base and J by 3 bases, 3 bases remained unmatched. This CDR3 region has 14 residues. The sequencing input was PBMCs. The sequence derives from a man aged 40-49 years in good health and CMV-seronegative. The J gene is TRBJ2-7, the V gene TRBV29-1, with 10 nucleotides matching TRBD1. The CDR3 here is CSVEVGQGGYEQYF. As DNA, the CDR3 is TGCAGCGTTGAAGTAGGACAGGGGGGCTACGAGCAGTACTTC.